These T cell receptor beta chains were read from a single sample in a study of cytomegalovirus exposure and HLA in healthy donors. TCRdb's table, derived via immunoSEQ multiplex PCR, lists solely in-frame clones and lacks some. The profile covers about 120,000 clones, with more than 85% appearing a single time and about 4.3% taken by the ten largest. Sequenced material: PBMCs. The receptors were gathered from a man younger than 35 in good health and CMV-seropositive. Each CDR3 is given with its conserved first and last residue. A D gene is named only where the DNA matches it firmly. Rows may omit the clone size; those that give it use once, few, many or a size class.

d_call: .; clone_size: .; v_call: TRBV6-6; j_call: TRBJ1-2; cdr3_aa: CASTLRGRDYGYTF; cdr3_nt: TGTGCCAGCACCTTAAGGGGGAGGGACTATGGCTACACCTTC
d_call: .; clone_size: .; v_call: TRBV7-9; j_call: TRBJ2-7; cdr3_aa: CASSPQRQARVYEQYF; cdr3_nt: TGTGCCAGCAGCCCGCAAAGACAGGCCCGAGTCTACGAGCAGTACTTC
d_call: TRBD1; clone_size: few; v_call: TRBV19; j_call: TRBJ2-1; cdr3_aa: CASSISGQGYNEQFF; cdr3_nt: TGTGCCAGTAGTATTTCCGGACAGGGCTACAATGAGCAGTTCTTC
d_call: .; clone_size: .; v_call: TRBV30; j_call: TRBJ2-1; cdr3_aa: CAWRTIGGMGNEQFF; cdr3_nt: TGTGCCTGGAGGACTATTGGGGGCATGGGCAATGAGCAGTTCTTC
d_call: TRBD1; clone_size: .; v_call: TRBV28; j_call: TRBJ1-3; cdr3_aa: CASSYRGIFSGNTIYF; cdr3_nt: TGTGCCAGCAGTTACAGGGGGATTTTCTCTGGAAACACCATATATTTT
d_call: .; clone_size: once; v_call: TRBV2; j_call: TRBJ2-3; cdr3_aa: CASSEERLRTDTQYF; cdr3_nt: TGTGCCAGCAGTGAAGAGCGGCTACGCACAGATACGCAGTATTTT
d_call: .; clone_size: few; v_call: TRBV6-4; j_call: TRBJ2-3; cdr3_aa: CASSEVAGSTDTQYF; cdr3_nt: TGTGCCAGCAGTGAGGTGGCAGGGAGCACAGATACGCAGTATTTT
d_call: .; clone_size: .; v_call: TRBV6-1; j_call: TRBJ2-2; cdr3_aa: CASLTDGNTGELFF; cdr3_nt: TGTGCCAGTTTGACAGACGGTAACACCGGGGAGCTGTTTTTT
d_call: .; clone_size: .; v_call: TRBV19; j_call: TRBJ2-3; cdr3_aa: CASKNRPFTDTQYF; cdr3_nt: TGTGCCAGTAAGAACAGGCCCTTCACAGATACGCAGTATTTT
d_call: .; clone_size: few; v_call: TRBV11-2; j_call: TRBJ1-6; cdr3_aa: CASSLEAGNNSPLHF; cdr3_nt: TGTGCCAGCAGCTTAGAGGCAGGGAATAATTCACCCCTCCACTTT
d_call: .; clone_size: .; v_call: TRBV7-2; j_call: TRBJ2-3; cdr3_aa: CASSLVFSSTDTQYF; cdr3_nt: TGTGCCAGCAGCTTAGTTTTCAGTAGCACAGATACGCAGTATTTT
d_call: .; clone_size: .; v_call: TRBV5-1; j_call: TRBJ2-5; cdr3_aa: CASSPVGGGETQYF; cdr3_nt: TGCGCCAGCAGCCCTGTAGGGGGTGGGGAGACCCAGTACTTC
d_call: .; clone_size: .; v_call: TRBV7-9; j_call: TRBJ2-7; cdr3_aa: CASSLGFDSFYEQYF; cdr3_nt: TGTGCCAGCAGCTTAGGTTTTGACTCGTTCTACGAGCAGTACTTC
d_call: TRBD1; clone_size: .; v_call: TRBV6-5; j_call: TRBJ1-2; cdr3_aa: CASSSRDRVHGYTF; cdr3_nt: TGTGCCAGCAGTTCCCGGGACAGGGTACATGGCTACACCTTC
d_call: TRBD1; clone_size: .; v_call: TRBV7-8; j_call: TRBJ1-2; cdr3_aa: CASSLARGHDYGYTF; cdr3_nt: TGTGCCAGCAGCTTAGCCAGGGGGCATGACTATGGCTACACCTTC
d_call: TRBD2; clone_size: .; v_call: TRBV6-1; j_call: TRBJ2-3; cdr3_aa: CASSDSGGAPDTQYF; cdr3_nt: TGTGCCAGCAGCGATAGCGGGGGGGCACCAGATACGCAGTATTTT
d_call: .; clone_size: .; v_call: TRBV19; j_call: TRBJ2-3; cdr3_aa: CASSISGRAGDTQYF; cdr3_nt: TGTGCCAGTAGTATTTCAGGCAGGGCTGGAGATACGCAGTATTTT
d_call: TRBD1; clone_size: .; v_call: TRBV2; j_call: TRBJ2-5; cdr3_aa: CASRWDRKETQYF; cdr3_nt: TGTGCCAGCAGATGGGACAGAAAAGAGACCCAGTACTTC
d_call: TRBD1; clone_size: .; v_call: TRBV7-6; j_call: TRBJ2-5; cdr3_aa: CASSLPTGIQETQYF; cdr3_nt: TGTGCCAGCAGCTTACCGACAGGGATCCAAGAGACCCAGTACTTC
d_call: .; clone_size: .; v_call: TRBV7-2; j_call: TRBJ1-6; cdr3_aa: CASSLATHSPLHF; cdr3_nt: TGTGCCAGCAGCTTAGCGACTCATTCACCCCTCCACTTT
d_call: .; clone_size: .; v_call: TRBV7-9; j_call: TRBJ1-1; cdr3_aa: CASSSVGGLTEAFF; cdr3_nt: TGTGCCAGCAGCTCGGTGGGGGGGCTGACTGAAGCTTTCTTT